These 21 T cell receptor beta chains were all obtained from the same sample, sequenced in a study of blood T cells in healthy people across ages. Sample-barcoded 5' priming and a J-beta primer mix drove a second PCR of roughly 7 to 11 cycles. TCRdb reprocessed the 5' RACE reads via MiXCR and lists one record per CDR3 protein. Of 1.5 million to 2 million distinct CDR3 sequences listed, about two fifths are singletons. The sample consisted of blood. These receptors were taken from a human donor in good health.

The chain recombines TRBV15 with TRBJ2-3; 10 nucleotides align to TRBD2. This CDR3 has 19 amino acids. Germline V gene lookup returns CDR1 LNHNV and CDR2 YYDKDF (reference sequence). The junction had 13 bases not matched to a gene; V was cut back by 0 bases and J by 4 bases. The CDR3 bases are TGTGCCACCAGCAGAGATCTGGGGTTAGCGGGGGGTCCAGCAGATACGCAGTATTTT. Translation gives CATSRDLGLAGGPADTQYF.

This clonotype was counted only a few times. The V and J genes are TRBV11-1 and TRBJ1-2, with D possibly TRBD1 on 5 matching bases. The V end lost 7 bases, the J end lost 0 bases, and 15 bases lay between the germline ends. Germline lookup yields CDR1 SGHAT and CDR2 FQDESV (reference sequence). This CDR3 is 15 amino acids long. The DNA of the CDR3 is TGTGCCAGCACCTTGACGGGGGGAGCTAACTATGGCTACACCTTC. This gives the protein CASTLTGGANYGYTF.

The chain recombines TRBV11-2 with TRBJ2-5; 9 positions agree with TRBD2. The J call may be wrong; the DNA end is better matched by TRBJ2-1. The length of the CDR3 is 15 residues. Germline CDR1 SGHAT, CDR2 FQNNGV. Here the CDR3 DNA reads TGTGCCAGCAGCTTAATGGGACTAGCCGGAGAGACCCAGTTCTTC. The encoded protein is CASSLMGLAGETQFF.

This CDR3 reads CATSGPKGHQETQYF. CDR3 in DNA: TGTGCCACCAGTGGCCCTAAGGGGCACCAAGAGACCCAGTACTTC. V usage is TRBV24-1 and J usage is TRBJ2-4, with D possibly being TRBD1 (5 bases). The DNA end is a closer match to TRBJ2-5, so the J assignment may be wrong. The CDR3 length is 15 residues. The germline gives CDR1 KGHDR, CDR2 SFDVKD.

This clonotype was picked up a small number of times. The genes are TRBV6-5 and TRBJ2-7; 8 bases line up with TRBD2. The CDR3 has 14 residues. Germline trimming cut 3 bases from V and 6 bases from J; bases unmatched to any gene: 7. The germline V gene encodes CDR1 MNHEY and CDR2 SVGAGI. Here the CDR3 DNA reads TGTGCCAGCAGTTATTCCGGGACTAGAGCCGAGCAGTACTTC. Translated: CASSYSGTRAEQYF.

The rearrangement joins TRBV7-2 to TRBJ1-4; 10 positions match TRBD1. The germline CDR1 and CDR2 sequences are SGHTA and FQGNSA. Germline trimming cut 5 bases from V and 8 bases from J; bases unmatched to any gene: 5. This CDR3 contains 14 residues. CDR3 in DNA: TGTGCCAGCAGCAGCGGGACAGGGGTCGAAAAACTGTTTTTT. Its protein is CASSSGTGVEKLFF.

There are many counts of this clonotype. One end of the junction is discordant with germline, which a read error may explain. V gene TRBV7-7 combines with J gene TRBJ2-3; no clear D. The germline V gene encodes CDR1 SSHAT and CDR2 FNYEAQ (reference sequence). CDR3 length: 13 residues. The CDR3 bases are TGTGCTAGCAGCCCATCGCCCACAGATACGCAGTATTTT. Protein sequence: CASSPSPTDTQYF.

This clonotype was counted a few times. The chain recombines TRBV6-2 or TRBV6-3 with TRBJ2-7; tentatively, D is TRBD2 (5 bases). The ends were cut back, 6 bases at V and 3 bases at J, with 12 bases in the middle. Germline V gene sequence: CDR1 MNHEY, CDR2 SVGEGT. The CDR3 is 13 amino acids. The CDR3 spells CASRPPGFYEQYF. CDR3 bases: TGTGCCAGCAGACCCCCGGGATTCTACGAGCAGTACTTC.

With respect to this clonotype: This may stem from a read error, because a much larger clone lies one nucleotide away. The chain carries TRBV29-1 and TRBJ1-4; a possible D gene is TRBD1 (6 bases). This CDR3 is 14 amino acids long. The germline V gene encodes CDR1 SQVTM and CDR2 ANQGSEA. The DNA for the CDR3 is TGCAACGTTGCCAACAGGGCAAAGGGAGAAAAACTGTTTTTT. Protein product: CNVANRAKGEKLFF.

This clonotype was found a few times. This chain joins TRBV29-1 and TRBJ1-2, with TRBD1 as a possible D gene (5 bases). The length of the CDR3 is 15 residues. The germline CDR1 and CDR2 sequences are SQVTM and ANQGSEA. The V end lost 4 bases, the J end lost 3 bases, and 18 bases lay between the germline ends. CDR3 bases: TGCAGCGTTGTCGGGGCGGGACGGCGCGACTATGGCTACACCTTC. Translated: CSVVGAGRRDYGYTF.

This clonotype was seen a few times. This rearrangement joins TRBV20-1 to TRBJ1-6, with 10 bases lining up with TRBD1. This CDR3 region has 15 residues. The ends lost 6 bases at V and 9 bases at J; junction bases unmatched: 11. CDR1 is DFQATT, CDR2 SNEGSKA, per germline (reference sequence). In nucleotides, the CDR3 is TGCAGTGCCGCCCCCTCCGGGACAGGGGTTTCACCCCTCCACTTT. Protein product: CSAAPSGTGVSPLHF.

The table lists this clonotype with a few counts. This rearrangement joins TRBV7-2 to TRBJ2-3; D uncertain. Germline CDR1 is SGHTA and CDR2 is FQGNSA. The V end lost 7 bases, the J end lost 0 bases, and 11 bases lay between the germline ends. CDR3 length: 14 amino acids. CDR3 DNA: TGTGCCAGCACCTATTGGCGGAGCACAGATACGCAGTATTTT. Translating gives CASTYWRSTDTQYF.

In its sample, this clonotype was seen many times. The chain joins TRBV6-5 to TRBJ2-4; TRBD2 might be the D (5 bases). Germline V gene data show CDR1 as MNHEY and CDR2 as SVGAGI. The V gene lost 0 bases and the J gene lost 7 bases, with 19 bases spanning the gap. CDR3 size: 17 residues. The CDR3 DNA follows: TGTGCCAGCAGTTACTCGACGCGGGCTAGTCGGATCAACATTCAGTACTTC. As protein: CASSYSTRASRINIQYF.

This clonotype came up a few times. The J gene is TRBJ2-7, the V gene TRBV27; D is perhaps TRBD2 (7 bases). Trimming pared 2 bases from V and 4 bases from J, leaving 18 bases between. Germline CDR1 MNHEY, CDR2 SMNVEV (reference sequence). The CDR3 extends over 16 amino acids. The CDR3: CASSLDLAGASYEQYF. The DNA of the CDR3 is TGTGCCAGCAGTTTAGATTTGGCGGGGGCCAGTTACGAGCAGTACTTC.

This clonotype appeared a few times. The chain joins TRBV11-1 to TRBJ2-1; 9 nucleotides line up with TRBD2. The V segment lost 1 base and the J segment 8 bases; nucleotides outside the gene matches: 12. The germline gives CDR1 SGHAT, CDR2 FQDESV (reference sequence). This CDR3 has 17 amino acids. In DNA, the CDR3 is TGTGCCAGCAGCTTAGGAATTAGCGGGGGCGGAGGGGATGAGCAGTTCTTC. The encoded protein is CASSLGISGGGGDEQFF. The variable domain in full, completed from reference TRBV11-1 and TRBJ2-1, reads EAEVAQSPRYKITEKSQAVAFWCDPISGHATLYWYRQILGQGPELLVQFQDESVVDDSQLPKDRFSAERLKGVDSTLKIQPAELGDSAMYLCASSLGISGGGGDEQFFGPGTRLTVL.

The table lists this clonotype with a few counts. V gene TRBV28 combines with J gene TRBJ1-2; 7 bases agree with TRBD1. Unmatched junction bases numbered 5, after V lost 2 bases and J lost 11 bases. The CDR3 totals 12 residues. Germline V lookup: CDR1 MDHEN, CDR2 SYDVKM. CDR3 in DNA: TGTGCCAGCAGTTTAGTGACAGGGAGGTACACCTTC. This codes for CASSLVTGRYTF.

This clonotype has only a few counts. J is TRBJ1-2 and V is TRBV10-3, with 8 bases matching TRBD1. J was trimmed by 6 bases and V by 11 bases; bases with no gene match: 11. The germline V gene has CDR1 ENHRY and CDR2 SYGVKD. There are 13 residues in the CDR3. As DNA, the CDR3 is TGTGCCTACGGACAGGGTGGGAGTCATGGCTACACCTTC. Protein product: CAYGQGGSHGYTF.

CDR3 sequence reads: CASSLPRQDPATPNYGYTF. The DNA of the CDR3 is TGTGCCAGCAGCTTACCGAGACAGGACCCCGCTACCCCTAACTATGGCTACACCTTC. This chain connects TRBV7-9 to TRBJ1-2, with D perhaps matching TRBD1 (6 bases). The CDR3 is 19 residues long. V dropped 2 bases and J dropped 0 bases, with 22 bases sitting between them. CDR1 SEHNR and CDR2 FQNEAQ come from the germline V gene (reference sequence). Filled out from reference TRBV7-9 and TRBJ1-2, the complete variable domain reads DTGVSQNPRHKITKRGQNVTFRCDPISEHNRLYWYRQTLGQGPEFLTYFQNEAQLEKSRLLSDRFSAERPKGSFSTLEIQRTEQGDSAMYLCASSLPRQDPATPNYGYTFGSGTRLTVV.

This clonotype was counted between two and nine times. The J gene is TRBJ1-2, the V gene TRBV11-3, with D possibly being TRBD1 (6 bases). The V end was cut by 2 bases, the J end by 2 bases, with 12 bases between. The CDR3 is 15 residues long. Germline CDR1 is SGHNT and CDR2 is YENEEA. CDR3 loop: CASSLMFGTNYGYTF. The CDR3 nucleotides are TGTGCCAGCAGCTTAATGTTCGGGACAAACTATGGCTACACCTTC.

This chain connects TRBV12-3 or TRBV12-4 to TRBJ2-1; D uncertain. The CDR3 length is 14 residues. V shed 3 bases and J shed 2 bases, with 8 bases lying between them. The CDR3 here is CASSFDLTYNEQFF. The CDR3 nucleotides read TGTGCCAGCAGTTTCGACCTGACCTACAATGAGCAGTTCTTC.

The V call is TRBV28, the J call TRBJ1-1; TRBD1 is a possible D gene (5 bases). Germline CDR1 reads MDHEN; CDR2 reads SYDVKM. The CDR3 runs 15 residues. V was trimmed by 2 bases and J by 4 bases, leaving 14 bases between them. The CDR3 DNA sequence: TGTGCCAGCAGTTTAAAGGCAGGGATAGCCACTGAAGCTTTCTTT. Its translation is CASSLKAGIATEAFF.